Listed here is a single T cell receptor (beta chain). Antigen unknown. The CDR3 is 15 residues long. From germline, CDR1 is SGHTA and CDR2 FQGNSA. With 3 bases clipped from V and 6 bases from J, the junction kept 3 bases outside the gene matches. The PCR was carried out with 60 Vbeta primers and 13 Jbeta primers. Repertoires were generated with immunoSEQ multiplex PCR, while TCRdb's copy carries only in-frame clones and drops some. This table has fewer than 130,000 clones, 76% appearing once. This entry comes from a study of cytomegalovirus exposure and HLA in healthy donors. Looking at the study overall: Findings of an earlier analysis included about 100 million unique TCR beta sequences from around 180 million T cells. The study's early data release held around 85 million unique TCRs from HLA-typed donors.

General study findings and limits: More clonal expansion characterized HLA-associated TCR beta chains than equally common others in a later analysis. Among the most significant clusters, several appeared linked to common viral pathogens in a later analysis.

The source of this sequence is a man younger than 45 in good health and CMV-seropositive. The chain recombines TRBV7-2 with TRBJ2-4, with TRBD1 identical over 12 bases. The sequenced material came from PBMCs. CDR3 nucleotides: TGTGCCAGCAGCTTCGGGACAGGGGGCGCAAACATTCAGTACTTC. Its protein product is CASSFGTGGANIQYF.